The sequence of this T cell receptor (beta chain) was determined in a study of response to subunit inactivated influenza vaccine (dated by TCRdb to 2016 to 2018). Regarding the research as a whole: Deep quantitative T cell receptor repertoire profiling was used in the study to track responses to a trivalent subunit inactivated influenza vaccine.

The library was made by RT-PCR. The sequencing machine was an Illumina HiSeq 2500. The raw public reads went through TCRdb reprocessing: fastp at Q25, MiXCR clone calling, in-frame beta chains kept. One record per CDR3 amino acid sequence lists the most common genes and DNA. Within this sample are 500,000 or so distinct CDR3 sequences, with 15% to 20% of them counted one time only. The biggest ten clones account for around 3% of the sample. From a lookup of the germline V gene, CDR1 and CDR2 are SNHLY and FYNNEI. V is cut by 6 bases and J by 9 bases, and the space between the germline ends is 12 bases. From the cysteine up to the phenylalanine, the CDR3 has a length of 12 residues. Of the read, only the CDR3 DNA is kept; its 36 bases are in frame from base 1. The investigation overall reported the following: According to the authors, only a limited number of new T cells may be recruited by each seasonal influenza vaccination.

Only a few counts were recorded for this clonotype. This receptor's antigen is unknown. The input lacks base qualities; no much larger clone sits a single base away. The sequence is built from TRBV2 and TRBJ1-5; the D segment cannot be called with confidence. The sequenced sample was CD4+ T cells sorted from PBMCs, obtained approximately 25 months after vaccination. The source of this sequence is a man aged 50 to 75 who received an inactivated influenza vaccine. Donor details come from another sample of the same person, matched by shared clones. The nucleotide sequence reads TGTGCCAGCAGAAGGGTGGAGGGGCCCCAGCATTTT. Its protein reads: CASRRVEGPQHF. Reference TRBV2 and TRBJ1-5 genes cover what lies past the CDR3, so the full variable domain is EPEVTQTPSHQVTQMGQEVILRCVPISNHLYFYWYRQILGQKVEFLVSFYNNEISEKSEIFDDQFSVERPDGSNFTLKIRSTKLEDSAMYFCASRRVEGPQHFGDGTRLSIL.